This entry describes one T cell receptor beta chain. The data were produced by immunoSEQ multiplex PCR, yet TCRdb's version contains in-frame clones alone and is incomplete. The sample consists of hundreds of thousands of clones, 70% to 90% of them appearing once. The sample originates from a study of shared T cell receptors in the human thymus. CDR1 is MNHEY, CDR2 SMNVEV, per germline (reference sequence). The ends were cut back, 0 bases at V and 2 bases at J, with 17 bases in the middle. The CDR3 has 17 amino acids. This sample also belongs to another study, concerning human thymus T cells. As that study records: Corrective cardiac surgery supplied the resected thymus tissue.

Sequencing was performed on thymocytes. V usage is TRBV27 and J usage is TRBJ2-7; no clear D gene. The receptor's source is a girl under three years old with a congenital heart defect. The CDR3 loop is CASSLSARRILPYEQYF. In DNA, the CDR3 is TGTGCCAGCAGTTTATCCGCCCGGCGGATACTTCCCTACGAGCAGTACTTC.